The following is a TCR beta chain sequence with its context. Its antigen is still unknown. V dropped 5 bases and J dropped 6; count of bases not matched to a gene: 16. The CDR3 covers 16 residues. CDR1 and CDR2 from the germline V gene are SGHTA and FQGTGA. This entry belongs to a study of radiotherapy plus CTLA-4 blockade in lung cancer. Overall study context: Patients showed objective responses in 18% of cases, and disease control was achieved by approximately 33%.

This table comes from immunoSEQ multiplex PCR, and its TCRdb copy is limited to in-frame clones, with some not included. The table includes 43,000 or so clones, 55% to 80% detected once. Study outcomes and limitations: Best predicting response, reportedly, were early blood T cell clone dynamics, with interferon-beta. In blood, TCR clones derived from the tumor expanded after radiotherapy plus ipilimumab.

The chain carries TRBV7-3 and TRBJ2-7, with 7 bases matching TRBD1. Material: peripheral blood, obtained from a patient treated with radiotherapy plus ipilimumab. The clonotype comes from a human donor with non-small cell lung cancer who had a complete response to radiotherapy plus ipilimumab. The CDR3 loop reads CASSPRGPGKNSEQYF. In DNA form, the CDR3 reads TGTGCCAGCAGCCCAAGGGGGCCAGGGAAAAACTCCGAGCAGTACTTC.